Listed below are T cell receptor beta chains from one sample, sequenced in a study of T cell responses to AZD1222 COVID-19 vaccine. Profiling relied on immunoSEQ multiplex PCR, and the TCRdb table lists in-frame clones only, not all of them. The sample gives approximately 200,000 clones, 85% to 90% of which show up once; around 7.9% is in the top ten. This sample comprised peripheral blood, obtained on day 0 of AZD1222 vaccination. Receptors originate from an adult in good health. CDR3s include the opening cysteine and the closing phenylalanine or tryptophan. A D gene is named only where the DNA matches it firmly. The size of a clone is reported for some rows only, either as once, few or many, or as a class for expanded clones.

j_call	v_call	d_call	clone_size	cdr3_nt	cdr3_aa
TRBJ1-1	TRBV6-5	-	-	TGTGCCAGCAGTTACTCTTTCGGGACAAAGAACACTGAAGCTTTCTTT	CASSYSFGTKNTEAFF
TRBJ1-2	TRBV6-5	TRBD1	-	TGTGCCAGCAGAAGGGACAGGGCCTATGGCTACACCTTC	CASRRDRAYGYTF
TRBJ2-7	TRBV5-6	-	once	TGTGCCAGCAGCCCCCGACACCCCTACGAGCAGTACTTC	CASSPRHPYEQYF
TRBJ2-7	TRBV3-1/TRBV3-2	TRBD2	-	TGTGCCAGCAGCCAGGTAGCGGGGTACGAGCAGTACTTC	CASSQVAGYEQYF
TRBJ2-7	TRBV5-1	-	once	TGCGCCAGCAGCTTGGCCTGGGGGGACGAGCAGTACTTC	CASSLAWGDEQYF
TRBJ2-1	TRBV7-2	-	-	TGTGCCAGCAGCGGAAGCTCCTACAATGAGCAGTTCTTC	CASSGSSYNEQFF
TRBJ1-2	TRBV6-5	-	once	TGTGCCAGCAGCCCGGGAGTTGGCTACACCTTC	CASSPGVGYTF
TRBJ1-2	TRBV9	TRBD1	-	TGTGCCAGCAGCGTAGGGCTAGGCCCGGACAGGGGCTATGGCTACACCTTC	CASSVGLGPDRGYGYTF
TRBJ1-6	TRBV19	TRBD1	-	TGTGCCAGTAGACGGACAGGGCGTTCCAGGGATTCACCCCTCCACTTT	CASRRTGRSRDSPLHF
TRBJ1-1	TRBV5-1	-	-	TGCGCCAGCAGCTTGGGACACGTTGTGAACACTGAAGCTTTCTTT	CASSLGHVVNTEAFF
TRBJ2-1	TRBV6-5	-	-	TGTGCCAGCAGCTCCGGGTGGGGCAATGAGCAGTTCTTC	CASSSGWGNEQFF
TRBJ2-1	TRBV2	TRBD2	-	TGTGCCAGCAACCGGGGGGGCTCCTACAATGAGCAGTTCTTC	CASNRGGSYNEQFF
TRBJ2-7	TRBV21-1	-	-	TGTGCCAGCCACCCTCCCTCCAGAGCGGGGGGAAGAACCTACGAGCAGTACTTC	CASHPPSRAGGRTYEQYF
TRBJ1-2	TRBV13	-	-	TGTGCCAGCAGCTTGGGCGGGGGGGAAAACTATGGCTACACCTTC	CASSLGGGENYGYTF
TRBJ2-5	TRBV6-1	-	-	TGTGCCAGCAGTGAAGGTGGAGGGGGCGCAGAGACCCAGTACTTC	CASSEGGGGAETQYF
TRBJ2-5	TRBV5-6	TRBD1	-	TGTGCCAGCAGCTTGGCCAGGGGGAGCCCTCAAGAGACCCAGTACTTC	CASSLARGSPQETQYF
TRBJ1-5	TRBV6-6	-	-	TGTGCCAGCAGTCCCAGGACAGCTGTGTATAGCAATCAGCCCCAGCATTTT	CASSPRTAVYSNQPQHF
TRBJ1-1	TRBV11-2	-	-	TGTGCCAGCAGCCGTGGGTATTCAGAGACTGAAGCTTTCTTT	CASSRGYSETEAFF
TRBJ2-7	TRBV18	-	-	TGTGCCAGCTCACCACCGGGCGCGTACGAGCAGTACTTC	CASSPPGAYEQYF
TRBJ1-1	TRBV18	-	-	TGTGCCAGCTCGCCACAGACTTTGAACACTGAAGCTTTCTTT	CASSPQTLNTEAFF
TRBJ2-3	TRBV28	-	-	TGTGCCAGCACCCCGGCGGCTCTATGGCTTTCGAGTGCAGATACGCAGTATTTT	CASTPAALWLSSADTQYF
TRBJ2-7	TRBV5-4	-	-	TGTGCCAGCAGCCCCCGGGACGGTCTCAGCGAGCAGTACTTC	CASSPRDGLSEQYF
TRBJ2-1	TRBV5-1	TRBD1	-	TGCGCCAGCAGCCTACAGACAGGGCGGCGTTACAATGAGCAGTTCTTC	CASSLQTGRRYNEQFF
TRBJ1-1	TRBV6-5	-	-	TGTGCCAGCAGTACTTGGTTCGGGAACACTGAAGCTTTCTTT	CASSTWFGNTEAFF
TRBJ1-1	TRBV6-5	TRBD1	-	TGTGCCAGCAGTTACGACCAGGGGGCTTTGAACACTGAAGCTTTCTTT	CASSYDQGALNTEAFF
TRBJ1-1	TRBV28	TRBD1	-	TGTGCCAGCAGTTTTTGGGCAGGGGGCGTCGGGGACACTGAAGCTTTCTTT	CASSFWAGGVGDTEAFF
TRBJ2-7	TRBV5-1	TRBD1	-	TGCGCCAGCAGCTTGGCCTGGACAGGCTACGAGCAGTACTTC	CASSLAWTGYEQYF
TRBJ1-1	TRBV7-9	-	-	TGTGCCAGCAGCTTAGCGGGGACGGCGAACACTGAAGCTTTCTTT	CASSLAGTANTEAFF
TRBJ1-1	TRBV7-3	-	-	TGTGCCAGCAGCCCCGGTAGTGAAGCTTTCTTT	CASSPGSEAFF
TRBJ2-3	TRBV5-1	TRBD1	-	TGCGCCAGCAGCACCGGGACAGGGATTTCAGATACGCAGTATTTT	CASSTGTGISDTQYF
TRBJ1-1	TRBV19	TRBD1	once	TGTGCCAGTAGTTCACGACCGGGACAGGGTTCAAACACTGAAGCTTTCTTT	CASSSRPGQGSNTEAFF
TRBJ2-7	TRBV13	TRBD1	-	TGTGCCAGCAGCTTAGGACAGGGGGACTACGAGCAGTACTTC	CASSLGQGDYEQYF
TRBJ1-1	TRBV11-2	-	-	TGTGCCAGCAGCTTAGTTCGGGGCTCTGAAGCTTTCTTT	CASSLVRGSEAFF
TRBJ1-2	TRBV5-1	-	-	TGCGCCAGCAGCTTGGAGAGGAGGACTTACTATGGCTACACCTTC	CASSLERRTYYGYTF
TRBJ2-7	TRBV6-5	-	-	TGTGCCAGCAGTTACTCGACGTCAGGCTACGAGCAGTACTTC	CASSYSTSGYEQYF
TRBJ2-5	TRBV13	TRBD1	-	TGTGCCAGCAGCTTAAGACAGGGGTACCAAGAGACCCAGTACTTC	CASSLRQGYQETQYF
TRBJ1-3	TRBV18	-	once	TGTGCCAGCTCACCAACCCGCGGGAGAGGTGGAAACACCATATATTTT	CASSPTRGRGGNTIYF
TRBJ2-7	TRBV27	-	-	TGTGCCAGCAGTTTATCGGCCAGAATACCATCCTACGAGCAGTACTTC	CASSLSARIPSYEQYF
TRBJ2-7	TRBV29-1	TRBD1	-	TGCAGCGTTGAGGATGGACAGGAGTTCTACGAGCAGTACTTC	CSVEDGQEFYEQYF
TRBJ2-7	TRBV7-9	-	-	TGTGCCAGCAGCTTCAACGGCGAGCAGTACTTC	CASSFNGEQYF
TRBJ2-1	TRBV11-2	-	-	TGTGCCAGCAGCTCAACACCTATTAGCTCCTACAATGAGCAGTTCTTC	CASSSTPISSYNEQFF
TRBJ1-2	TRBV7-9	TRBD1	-	TGTGCCAGCAGCGCCCCTGGGACAGATAACTATGGCTACACCTTC	CASSAPGTDNYGYTF
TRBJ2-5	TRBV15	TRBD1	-	TGTGCCACCACCAGGAGGGACAGGGGGCGAGAGACCCAGTACTTC	CATTRRDRGRETQYF
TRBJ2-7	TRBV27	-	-	TGTGCCAGCAGTTTCTTAGGGGTTGTAGACGAGCAGTACTTC	CASSFLGVVDEQYF
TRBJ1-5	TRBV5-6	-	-	TGTGCCAGCAGCTTGGCCGGAAGGGATCAGCCCCAGCATTTT	CASSLAGRDQPQHF
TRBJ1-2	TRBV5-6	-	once	TGTGCCAGCAGCTTGGATGGGGGAAACTATGGCTACACCTTC	CASSLDGGNYGYTF
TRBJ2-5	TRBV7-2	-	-	TGTGCCAGCAGCTTAGACGGGACGGTGGAGACCCAGTACTTC	CASSLDGTVETQYF
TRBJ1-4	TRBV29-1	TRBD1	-	TGCAGCGTTGAAGATCTTCGTGGATCAGGGGGTGAAAAACTGTTTTTT	CSVEDLRGSGGEKLFF
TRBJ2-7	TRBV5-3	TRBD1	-	TGTGCCAGAAGCGTTCTTTCGGACAGGGCGGCCTACGAGCAGTACTTC	CARSVLSDRAAYEQYF